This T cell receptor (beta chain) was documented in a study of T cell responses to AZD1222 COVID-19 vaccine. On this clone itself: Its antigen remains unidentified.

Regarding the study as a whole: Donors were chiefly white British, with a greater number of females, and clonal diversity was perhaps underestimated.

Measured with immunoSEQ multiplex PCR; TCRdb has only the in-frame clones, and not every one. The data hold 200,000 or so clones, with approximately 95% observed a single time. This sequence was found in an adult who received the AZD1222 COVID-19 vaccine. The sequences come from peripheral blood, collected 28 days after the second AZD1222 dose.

The CDR3 nucleotides are TGTGCCAGCAGCCGAGACAGGGTAGAGGGCTACACCTTC. Amino acids: CASSRDRVEGYTF. V is TRBV6-2 or TRBV6-3 and J is TRBJ1-2; TRBD1 agrees at 7 bases. Per the germline V gene, CDR1 is MNHEY and CDR2 is SVGEGT. The J segment lost 8 bases and the V segment lost 6 bases, leaving 9 bases of the junction unmatched. CDR3 length: 13 amino acids.